This T cell receptor (beta chain) is drawn from a study of blood T cells in healthy people across ages. Every sample gave at least 5.5 micrograms of total RNA when it was extracted. General study results and limits: The recorded TCR beta diversity per million T cells decreased in a roughly linear manner with age. The lack of PBMC sorting stopped any conclusive naive versus antigen-experienced comparison.

Concerning this clonotype: Its specificity is not known.

Germline-derived CDR1 and CDR2 are ENHRY and SYGVKD. V lost 6 bases to trimming and J lost 2 bases; unmatched junction nucleotides: 4. The CDR3 is made up of 14 amino acids. For the second PCR, which ran for roughly 7 to 11 cycles, a sample-barcoded 5' primer and a J-beta primer mix were used. A template-switch adaptor containing 12 random nucleotides labeled each cDNA molecule. One entry per CDR3 protein results from TCRdb running MiXCR on the 5' RACE reads. The profile covers some 710,000 distinct CDR3 sequences, with around half appearing a single time and roughly 20% taken by the ten largest. The receptor was derived from a man at least 80 years old in good health. Sequenced input: blood. The chain is built from TRBV10-3 and TRBJ2-5; 9 positions agree with TRBD2. CDR3 in amino acids: CAISLAGMQETQYF. The CDR3 DNA reads as TGTGCCATCAGCCTAGCGGGGATGCAAGAGACCCAGTACTTC.